Detailed here is one T cell receptor beta chain. This entry is derived from a study of blood T cell repertoires in COVID-19. Study details: Italy, Spain and the United States were the sources of the convalescent and acute COVID-19 samples.

The length of the CDR3 is 14 residues. Between the trimmed V and J ends, which lost 4 bases and 2 bases, there was a span of 13 bases. Germline CDR1 reads SGDLS; CDR2 reads YYNGEE. How the authors handled the data: It was from reference gene primer amplification that nucleated cell counts were estimated. Profiled with immunoSEQ multiplex PCR; TCRdb holds only in-frame clones, not every one. The V and J calls and clone size were taken over from that table, and D and trimming were inferred from the DNA. The table records fewer than 150,000 clones, approximately 80% of them present only once. The gene calls are TRBV9 and TRBJ2-7; D may be TRBD2 (5 bases). This receptor was taken from a man aged 65 to 85 with acute or convalescent COVID-19. Sequences were obtained from peripheral blood. In nucleotides, the CDR3 is TGTGCCAGCAGCTTCACTAGTGGCGCCTACGAGCAGTACTTC. Amino acid sequence: CASSFTSGAYEQYF. The whole variable domain, remainder taken from reference TRBV9 and TRBJ2-7, is DSGVTQTPKHLITATGQRVTLRCSPRSGDLSVYWYQQSLDQGLQFLIQYYNGEERAKGNILERFSAQQFPDLHSELNLSSLELGDSALYFCASSFTSGAYEQYFGPGTRLTVT.